This TCR beta chain emerged from a study of cytomegalovirus exposure and HLA in healthy donors (dated by TCRdb to about 2017). Study-level background: According to an earlier analysis of a few hundred of the donors, some 170 million T cells yielded 100 million or so unique TCR beta sequences and around 280 Gb of sequence data. An early release that covered fewer than 750 HLA-typed donors contained about 300 gigabases of sequencing data and 70 million to 100 million unique TCR sequences. The genetic ancestry cluster associated with self-reported Caucasian donors included 80% to 90% of the 300 to 400 genotyped donors. The study was designed to test whether signatures of past pathogen exposure could be identified by cataloging public T cell receptors. The T cell repertoires of under 750 subjects were profiled by immunosequencing and related to cytomegalovirus serostatus. A separate validation cohort of roughly 130 different subjects was used in addition to the approximately 610-subject first cohort. To predict cytomegalovirus infection status, the study combined high-throughput TCR immunosequencing, statistical association of individual TCRs with disease status, and machine learning. In a later analysis, previously published TCR beta repertoires from several hundred donors were re-analyzed and high-resolution HLA genotyping was added so that TCR occurrence patterns could be studied. In the later analysis, no new phenotypic data were used to find candidate immune exposures; instead, reliance was placed on TCR beta sequences and their occurrence across donors. To decide whether each TCR beta V gene segment behaved as functional or pseudogenic, an earlier analysis of over 500 of the donors relied on high-throughput TCR beta sequencing. Donor age, sex, ethnicity and CMV serostatus were compiled together with the repertoire data. A later genetic analysis used genome-wide SNP genotypes for about 65% of the roughly 700 donors, treating that subset as a discovery cohort. Every repertoire in the discovery cohort had been generated on one and the same sequencing platform. HLA typing included class I and class II loci at four-digit resolution. Typing coverage differed by locus: A, B, C, DRB1 and DQB1 were typed in about 620-640 donors, DQA1 in about 560, DPA1 in some 570, and DPB1 in 400 to 480. Four to six DR-DQ haplotypes were handled as single units for association and clustering, since linkage in the cohort was strong. Among over 350 genotyped donors of the cohort, an average of approximately 250,000 unique TCR beta nucleotide sequences were sequenced per donor, roughly a sixth of them non-productive. Summary of the overall study and its limitations: An association between a missense DCLRE1C variant and V-gene and J-gene trimming of TCR beta chains was found in a later genetic analysis and replicated in an independent cohort. In a later analysis, several top co-occurrence clusters were reported to appear linked to parvovirus B19, influenza, CMV and Epstein-Barr virus. For the cohort, immune exposure information was limited to CMV serostatus. Specific HLA alleles were associated with 15,000 to 20,000 TCR beta sequences at a false discovery rate of 0.05 in a later analysis. A few of the identified cytomegalovirus-associated TCR beta chains were confirmed in vitro to be specific for cytomegalovirus antigens. The study listed approximately 150 TCR beta chains as associated with cytomegalovirus. According to a later analysis, TCR association rates differed among HLA loci, with DRB1 alleles showing the most associated TCRs and HLA-C alleles showing the fewest. A cluster of highly shared sequence variants was judged likely to be a technical artifact of the sequencing pipeline. Cytomegalovirus status was reported to be diagnosed by the classifier with high specificity and sensitivity in both the original and validation cohorts. The authors suggested that the approach could potentially be generalized to other disease states and immunological phenotypes. A later genetic analysis reported fewer N-insertions in productive TCRs among donors in an Asian-associated ancestry cluster than the approximately 670-donor mean. HLA typing was unavailable for some donors at each locus, so association tests used only the typed subset. This cohort had only TCR beta chains sequenced, and the lack of alpha or paired-chain data limited which features could be detected. Assigning TCR associations to individual alleles was difficult when HLA alleles, especially DR and DQ, strongly co-occurred. Correlated functional status among segregating V segments might reflect linkage disequilibrium, but an unknown experimental factor could not be ruled out. Broadly in line with IMGT annotations, most TCR beta V segments showed up in productive rearrangements about 87% or about 30% of the time in an earlier analysis of 450 to 600 of the donors. The 87-base-pair reads could not distinguish some IMGT-functional V segments, including TRBV6-2 and TRBV6-3, so those segments were excluded. Compared with equally common non-associated chains, HLA-associated TCR beta chains in a later analysis were more clonally expanded and had lower generation probabilities. A further reported finding was that TCR beta sequences accurately predicted the HLA-A and HLA-B alleles for most subjects in the first cohort. A later analysis found that most CMV-associated TCR beta chains appeared HLA-restricted, with HLA associations seemingly driven largely by CMV exposure. Roughly uniform sequencing depth across donors was assumed in presence/absence analyses, although this assumption may not hold. While some public TCRs were present in many individuals, most TCR sequences turned up only very rarely across donors. Over 15 rarely observed V segments, including chromosome 9 orphons, were excluded from the earlier analysis of several hundred of the donors because counts were too low.

Libraries were prepared through the immunoSEQ multiplex PCR assay. A mixture of 60 forward primers for TCR Vbeta segments and 13 reverse primers for TCR Jbeta segments was used in the multiplex PCR. The CDR3 region of rearranged TCR beta genes was amplified from genomic DNA with a multiplex PCR assay. The amplified TCR beta libraries were sequenced on the Illumina HiSeq System as 87-base-pair reads. Processing in the source paper ran as follows. A later analysis tallied 75 million to 95 million unique TCR beta chains across the 666 repertoires, and around 12 million of those chains were shared by two or more donors. To remove PCR and sequencing errors, raw reads were error-corrected and collapsed into unique sequences using a nearest-neighbor algorithm that merged closely related sequences. CDR3 sequences were aligned to IMGT reference sequences to assign V, D and J gene segments. For a sequence to be retained, a match of at least six nucleotides to both a V gene segment and a J gene segment was required. A rearrangement counted as productive if the CDR3 had no stop codons and remained in frame with V and J, and every other rearrangement counted as non-productive. Following IMGT convention, CDR3 was defined as the stretch from the second conserved V-encoded cysteine up to the conserved J-encoded phenylalanine. Sequences without an unambiguous match to a single V gene segment were excluded from the earlier analysis of 450 to 750 of the donors. An earlier analysis of over 450 of the donors classified V segments as functional when productive rearrangements were above 56.7% and as segregating when the standard deviation between donors was above 5%. A statistical classification framework was built to diagnose cytomegalovirus status from the catalog of TCR beta chain sequences. In a later analysis, TCR nucleotide sequences were compared against IMGT/GENE-DB human TR gene sequences so that V and J genes could be assigned. In a later analysis, CDR3 sequences and most-parsimonious VDJ recombination scenarios were assigned using the TCRdist pipeline. In a later analysis, each TCR beta chain was defined by its CDR3 amino acid sequence together with its V-gene family, and reads lacking a unique V-gene family were excluded. As a way to deal with suspected cross-contamination and a sequencing artifact, a later analysis dropped 450 to 700 nucleotide sequences that were highly shared and had low generation probability. For each public chain, a later analysis derived a clonal expansion index from normalized ranks of inferred template counts within each repertoire. A later analysis computed generation probabilities with a VDJ recombination model fitted to out-of-frame rearrangements, and checked the results against IGoR. In a later analysis, hypergeometric tests were used to score TCR-TCR, TCR-HLA and TCR-CMV co-occurrence, with a repertoire-size bias correction applied to TCR pairs. False discovery rates were estimated in a later analysis by permuting HLA or CMV assignments 20 times. In a later analysis, co-occurring TCRs were grouped with DBSCAN, and TCRdist sequence similarity was added when clustering was performed within HLA-allele-positive subsets. Co-occurrence clustering excluded repertoires with fewer than 30,000 or more than 120,000 public chains, plus five with anomalous nucleotide sharing. TCRdb obtained this table from immuneACCESS and retained in-frame rearrangements with V and J assigned. These tables miss some clones; where compared with another copy, unresolved V genes account for less than half of the shortfall, and the remainder is unexplained. For V, J and clone size, that table is used; D and trimming come from the DNA. A total of about 200,000 clones appear in this sample, 76% of them only once. The ten largest clones add up to approximately 0.63% of the sample.

In total, just over 650 healthy bone marrow donors made up the cohort. At the time of sampling, all cohort members were nominally healthy, though unrecorded immune exposures were likely present. The donor was CMV seronegative and belonged to the group of 352 seronegative cohort members. A peripheral blood sample was collected from each donor, and TCR beta sequencing was performed on peripheral blood mononuclear cells. The Qiagen DNeasy Blood Extraction Kit was used to extract genomic DNA from the blood cell samples. Remarks on this clone: Which antigen it targets is not known. The record has no base qualities; no much larger clone is one base away.

Per the germline V gene, MNHNS is the CDR1 and SASEGT is the CDR2. Including cysteine and phenylalanine, the CDR3 has 15 amino acids. CDR3 DNA is the only sequence kept; it has 45 bases, read in frame from the first base. V sheds 3 bases and J sheds 2 bases, leaving 14 bases between their ends. The chain is encoded by TRBV6-1 joined to TRBJ2-7; the D gene is unclear. Sequenced: PBMCs. This TCR was recovered from a young man in good health and CMV-seronegative. This receptor carries the CDR3 CASSDPGFSTYEQYF. The sequenced DNA: TGTGCCAGCAGTGATCCCGGATTTAGCACCTACGAGCAGTACTTC.